This T cell receptor beta chain was captured in a study of T cell repertoires in cytomegalovirus infection (dated 2019 in TCRdb). About the full investigation: The HLA type of each donor mattered for the analysis, because public TCR beta signatures pointed to carriage of CMV infection along with the matching HLA type.

As to this clonotype: Its target antigen remains unknown. No base qualities exist here, and no much larger clone lies one base off it.

General study outcomes and caveats: In both this cohort and an independent roughly 400-donor cohort, the cumulative frequency of public TCR beta family members distinguished carriers of CMV infection plus the relevant HLA type. The ex vivo response was dominated by HLA-C-restricted CMV-specific TCR beta clonotypes, which also provided the single most frequent clonotype in two of eight donors.

Sequencing instrument: Illumina HiSeq 1500. The public reads were quality trimmed at Q25 with fastp and then assembled into clones with MiXCR by TCRdb, keeping productive beta chains. Each CDR3 protein gets just one entry, which takes the most common genes and DNA from the rows behind it. For this sample the table gives under 850,000 distinct CDR3 sequences, of which roughly a third were detected only once. The ten largest clones represent under 3.5% of the sample. The CDR3 starts with the cysteine, ends with the phenylalanine, and has 15 residues. The read is trimmed to its CDR3 DNA, 45 bases read in frame from base 1. V and J are truncated by 1 base and 5 bases respectively, leaving an intervening sequence of 15 bases. CDR1 and CDR2, per the germline V gene, are MGHRA and YSYEKL.

The sequence joins TRBV4-1 to TRBJ2-7, and TRBD2 may be the D gene, going by 6 matching bases. The sample comprised PBMCs. This clonotype was sampled from a human donor in good health (CMV status not recorded). Some clones in this sample may be carry-over from other donors' samples. For the CDR3, the sequence is CASSQVGGATNEQYF. The DNA sequence follows: TGCGCCAGCAGCCAAGTTGGAGGGGCGACCAACGAGCAGTACTTC.